This entry lists 4 T cell receptor beta chains sequenced from one sample in a study of T cell clones after liver transplantation. Measured with immunoSEQ multiplex PCR; TCRdb has only the in-frame clones, and not every one. The table shows 6,000 to 9,000 clones, with roughly 80% occurring only once. Sequenced material: CD8+ T cells from blood, taken before liver transplant. These TCRs come from a human donor who received a liver transplant.

This clone was found a few times. The chain is built from TRBV27 and TRBJ2-7, with 7 bases identical to TRBD1. The V gene's germline CDR1 is MNHEY and CDR2 SMNVEV (reference sequence). V lost 6 bases to trimming and J lost 2 bases; unmatched junction nucleotides: 10. The CDR3 has 15 amino acids. This CDR3 is CASRVTPGQTYEQYF. The CDR3 DNA reads as TGTGCCAGCAGAGTTACTCCGGGACAGACCTACGAGCAGTACTTC.

Details on this clone: The limits of the CDR3 on the DNA are not certain, so only TCRdb's listed CDR3 is given. The V call is TRBV28, the J call TRBJ2-7; the listed D gene, TRBD1, was not tested against the DNA. The CDR3 is 15 amino acids in total, end residues counted. Germline V gene sequence: CDR1 MDHEN, CDR2 SYDVKM. The chain's CDR3 is CASSFLAGGQDEQYF.

The J gene is TRBJ2-4, the V gene TRBV7-6; no clear D. CDR3 length equals 13 residues. Germline CDR1 and CDR2: SGHVS and FNYEAQ. V shed 3 bases and J shed 6 bases, with 9 bases lying between them. The CDR3 loop reads CASSFSGSNIQYF. For the CDR3, the DNA is TGTGCCAGCAGCTTCTCCGGGTCAAACATTCAGTACTTC. The full variable domain, in which reference TRBV7-6 and TRBJ2-4 provide the parts outside the CDR3, is GAGVSQSPRYKVTKRGQDVALRCDPISGHVSLYWYRQALGQGPEFLTYFNYEAQQDKSGLPNDRFSAERPEGSISTLTIQRTEQRDSAMYRCASSFSGSNIQYFGAGTRLSVL.

This clone was detected only a few times. The rearrangement joins TRBV28 to TRBJ1-5; 9 nucleotides line up with TRBD1. V was pared by 2 bases and J by 4 bases, with 0 bases of the junction left unmatched. Germline V CDR1 and CDR2: MDHEN, SYDVKM. This CDR3 region has 14 residues. The CDR3 reads CASSLGQGNQPQHF. The DNA of the CDR3 is TGTGCCAGCAGTTTAGGACAGGGGAATCAGCCCCAGCATTTT.